The sample holds a few counts of the clone carrying this T cell receptor (beta chain). Germline CDR1 reads SNHLY; CDR2 reads FYNNEI. Trimming took 5 bases from V and 6 from J; bases not matched to a gene: 9. The CDR3 sequence is 15 residues long. This record belongs to a study of spatial heterogeneity in lung cancer. For the study at large: A consistent excess of beta-chain over alpha-chain sequences was detected.

Time point described: sample taken at primary tumor resection. Without sorting, whole RNA was sequenced from tumor, nontumor lung or frozen PBMC. The donors, fewer than 95 patients with untreated early-stage non-small cell lung cancer, provided the samples. TCRdb re-derived calls from the 5' RACE reads in MiXCR, one entry per CDR3 protein. Of some 87,000 distinct CDR3 sequences listed, approximately 8.2% were seen once; the top ten hold about 7%. The rearrangement links TRBV2 to TRBJ2-1; 8 positions agree with TRBD2. The specimen was PBMCs, collected at surgery. The receptor comes from a male donor with early-stage non-small cell lung cancer. The CDR3 nucleotides read TGTGCCAGCAGTTTAAGCGGGAGAAAGGGCAATGAGCAGTTCTTC. It translates to CASSLSGRKGNEQFF.